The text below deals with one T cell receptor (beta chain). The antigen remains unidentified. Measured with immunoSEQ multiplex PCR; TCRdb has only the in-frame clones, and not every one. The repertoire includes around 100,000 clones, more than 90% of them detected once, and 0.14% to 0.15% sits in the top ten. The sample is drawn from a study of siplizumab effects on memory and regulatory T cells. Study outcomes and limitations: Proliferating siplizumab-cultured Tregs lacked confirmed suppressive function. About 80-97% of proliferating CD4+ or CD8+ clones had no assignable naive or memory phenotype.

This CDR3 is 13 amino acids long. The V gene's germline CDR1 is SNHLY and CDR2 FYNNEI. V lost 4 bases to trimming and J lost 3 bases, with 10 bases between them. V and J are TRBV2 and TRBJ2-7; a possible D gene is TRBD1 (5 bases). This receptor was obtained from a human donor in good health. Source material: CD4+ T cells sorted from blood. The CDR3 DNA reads TGTGCCAGCAGTGCTGACAGCAACTACGAGCAGTACTTC. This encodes CASSADSNYEQYF.